Listed below are T cell receptor beta chains from one sample, sequenced in a study of blood T cells in healthy people across ages. MiXCR was run by TCRdb on the 5' RACE reads, yielding one entry per CDR3 protein. The repertoire includes around 1,500,000 distinct CDR3 sequences, roughly 27% of them detected once, and roughly 8.2% sits in the top ten. The material sequenced was blood. The receptor set was obtained from a woman in her 30s in good health. The CDR3 runs from the conserved cysteine through the conserved F or W. Each record gives: J gene, V gene, D gene, clone size, CDR3 DNA, CDR3 protein. A D gene is named only where the DNA matches it firmly. Expanded clones are given a class, and other clones once, few, many or no size at all.

>TRBJ2-7|TRBV5-1|-|many
TGCGCCAGCAGCTTGGAATCAGACGCAGCCTACGAGCAGTACTTC
CASSLESDAAYEQYF
>TRBJ2-7|TRBV10-1|-|-
TGCGCCAGCAGTGACTCCCCCCGTGGCTATGAACACGAGCAGTACTTC
CASSDSPRGYEHEQYF
>TRBJ2-7|TRBV5-1|TRBD2|few
TGCGCCAGCAGCTACCCAAGCGGGGCTAGCGGGGGGAGCTCCTACGAGCAGTACTTC
CASSYPSGASGGSSYEQYF
>TRBJ2-3|TRBV6-1|-|-
TGTGCCAGCAGTCCGGACTGGAACGGGGATACGCAGTATTTT
CASSPDWNGDTQYF
>TRBJ1-5|TRBV9|-|few
TGTGCCAGCAGCGCGGGAGGGGGGGAGCAGCCCCAGCATTTT
CASSAGGGEQPQHF
>TRBJ2-1|TRBV6-6|TRBD1|few
TGTGCCAGCAGTTATGACAGGGTAAACAATGAGCAGTTCTTC
CASSYDRVNNEQFF
>TRBJ2-7|TRBV11-2|TRBD2|-
TGTGCCAGCAGCTTAGTTGCGGGGGACCCGTACGAGCAGTACTTC
CASSLVAGDPYEQYF
>TRBJ2-7|TRBV12-5|TRBD1|-
TGTGCTAGTGGTTTGAGGGACAGGGGGAATGACGAGCAGTACTTC
CASGLRDRGNDEQYF
>TRBJ2-1|TRBV24-1|TRBD2|few
TGTGCCACCAGTGATGACCCCGGGACTAGTTCCAATGAGCAGTTCTTC
CATSDDPGTSSNEQFF
>TRBJ2-3|TRBV6-5|TRBD1|few
TGTGCCAGCAGTTACAGGGACAGGGGCCTTCTCACAGATACGCAGTATTTT
CASSYRDRGLLTDTQYF
>TRBJ2-1|TRBV25-1|-|-
TGTGCCAGCAGGAGAACTCTAGCTAATGAGCAGTTCTTC
CASRRTLANEQFF
>TRBJ2-7|TRBV7-9|-|many
TGTGCCAGCAGCTTAACCCAGGGCGGGGAGCAGTACTTC
CASSLTQGGEQYF
>TRBJ2-5|TRBV7-2|-|-
TGTGCCAGCACCCTTATGGGGCAGGGGGGAAGAGAGCAGTACTTC
CASTLMGQGGREQYF
>TRBJ2-5|TRBV15|-|-
TGTGCCACCAGCAGAGATCGGCGAGGGGATGGGGCCCAGTACTTC
CATSRDRRGDGAQYF
>TRBJ2-7|TRBV19|TRBD1|few
TGTGCCAGCTCTCAGGGGACAGGATTCTACGAGCAGTACTTC
CASSQGTGFYEQYF
>TRBJ1-1|TRBV3-1|-|few
TGTGCCAGCAGCGACTTATCTGGTGCTGAAGCTTTCTTT
CASSDLSGAEAFF
>TRBJ1-2|TRBV20-1|-|-
TGCAGTGCTAGAGAACACGGGACACGCTATGGCTGCACCTTC
CSAREHGTRYGCTF
>TRBJ1-2|TRBV12-3/TRBV12-4|TRBD1|many
TGTGCCAGCAATGACAGGGGGGGCGGCTACACCTTC
CASNDRGGGYTF
>TRBJ2-1|TRBV5-1|TRBD2|-
TGCGCCAGCCGGCGGACTAGCGGGATATACAATGAGCAGTTCTTC
CASRRTSGIYNEQFF
>TRBJ2-7|TRBV29-1|-|-
TGCAGCGCTTCGACGGGATCCCACGAGCAGTACTTC
CSASTGSHEQYF
>TRBJ2-7|TRBV18|-|-
TGTGCCAGCTCACCACGGACAGCATCCTTGGGCGAGCAGTACTTC
CASSPRTASLGEQYF
>TRBJ2-1|TRBV7-9|TRBD2|few
TGTGCCAGCAGCTTAGATGGGGTAGCGGGAAGGGACTCCTACAATGAGCAGTTCTTC
CASSLDGVAGRDSYNEQFF
>TRBJ2-3|TRBV5-1|TRBD1|few
TGCGCCAGCAGCCTCGGACAGGGTGGGGGTAGAACAGATACGCAGTATTTT
CASSLGQGGGRTDTQYF
>TRBJ2-7|TRBV20-1|-|few
TGCAGTGCTAGGCCAGGTAGCATCGACGAGCAGTACTTC
CSARPGSIDEQYF
>TRBJ2-7|TRBV7-2|TRBD1|few
TGTGCCAGCAGCTCCCGGACAGGCCCCACCTACGAGCAGTACTTC
CASSSRTGPTYEQYF
>TRBJ2-3|TRBV7-9|TRBD2|few
TGTGCCAGCAGGGCCCCGGGAGGCATCGCAGATACGCAGTATTTT
CASRAPGGIADTQYF
>TRBJ2-1|TRBV5-1|-|many
TGCGCCAGCAGCTTGGCGCTGGGGGGGCAGTTCTTC
CASSLALGGQFF